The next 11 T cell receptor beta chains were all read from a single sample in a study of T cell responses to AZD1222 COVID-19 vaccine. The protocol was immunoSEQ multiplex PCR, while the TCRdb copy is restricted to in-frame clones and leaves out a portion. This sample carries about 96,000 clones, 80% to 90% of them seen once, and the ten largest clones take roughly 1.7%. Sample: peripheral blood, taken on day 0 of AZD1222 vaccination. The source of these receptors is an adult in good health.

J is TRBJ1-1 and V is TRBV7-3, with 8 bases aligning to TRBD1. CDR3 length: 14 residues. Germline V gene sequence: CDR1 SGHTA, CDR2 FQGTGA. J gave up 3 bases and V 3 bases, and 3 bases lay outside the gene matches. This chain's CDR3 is CASSLTGVHTEAFF. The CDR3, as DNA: TGTGCCAGCAGCTTGACAGGGGTGCACACTGAAGCTTTCTTT. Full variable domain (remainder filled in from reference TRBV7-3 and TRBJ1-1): GAGVSQTPSNKVTEKGKYVELRCDPISGHTALYWYRQSLGQGPEFLIYFQGTGAADDSGLPNDRFFAVRPEGSVSTLKIQRTERGDSAVYLCASSLTGVHTEAFFGQGTRLTVV.

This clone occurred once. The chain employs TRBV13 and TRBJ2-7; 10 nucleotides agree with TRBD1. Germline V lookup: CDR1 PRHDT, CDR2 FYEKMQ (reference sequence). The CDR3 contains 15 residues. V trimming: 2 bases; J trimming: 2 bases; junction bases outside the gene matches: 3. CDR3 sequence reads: CASSLRDRGTYEQYF. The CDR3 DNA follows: TGTGCCAGCAGCTTAAGGGACAGGGGAACCTACGAGCAGTACTTC.

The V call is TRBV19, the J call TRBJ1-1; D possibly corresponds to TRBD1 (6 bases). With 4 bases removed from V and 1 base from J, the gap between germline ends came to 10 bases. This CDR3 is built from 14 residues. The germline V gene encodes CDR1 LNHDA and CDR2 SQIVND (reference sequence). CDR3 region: CASSTNRANTEAFF. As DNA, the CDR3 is TGTGCCAGTAGTACTAACAGGGCGAACACTGAAGCTTTCTTT.

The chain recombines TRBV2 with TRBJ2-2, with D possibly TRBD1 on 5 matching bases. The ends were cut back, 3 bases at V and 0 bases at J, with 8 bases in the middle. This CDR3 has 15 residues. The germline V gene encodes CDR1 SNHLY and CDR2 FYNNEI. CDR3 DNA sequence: TGTGCCAGCAGTGATGACAGCTCGAACACCGGGGAGCTGTTTTTT. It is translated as CASSDDSSNTGELFF.

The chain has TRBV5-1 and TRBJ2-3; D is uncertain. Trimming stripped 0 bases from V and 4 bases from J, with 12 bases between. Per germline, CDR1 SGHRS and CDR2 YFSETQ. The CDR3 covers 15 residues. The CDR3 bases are TGCGCCAGCAGCTTGGAGGGTAGTTTCCCAGATACGCAGTATTTT. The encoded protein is CASSLEGSFPDTQYF. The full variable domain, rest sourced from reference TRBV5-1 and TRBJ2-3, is KAGVTQTPRYLIKTRGQQVTLSCSPISGHRSVSWYQQTPGQGLQFLFEYFSETQRNKGNFPGRFSGRQFSNSRSEMNVSTLELGDSALYLCASSLEGSFPDTQYFGPGTRLTVL.

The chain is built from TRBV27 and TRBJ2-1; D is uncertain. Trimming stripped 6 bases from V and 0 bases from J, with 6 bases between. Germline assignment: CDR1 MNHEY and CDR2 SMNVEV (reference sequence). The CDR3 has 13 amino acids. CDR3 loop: CASRANSYNEQFF. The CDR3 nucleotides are TGTGCCAGCAGGGCCAACTCCTACAATGAGCAGTTCTTC.

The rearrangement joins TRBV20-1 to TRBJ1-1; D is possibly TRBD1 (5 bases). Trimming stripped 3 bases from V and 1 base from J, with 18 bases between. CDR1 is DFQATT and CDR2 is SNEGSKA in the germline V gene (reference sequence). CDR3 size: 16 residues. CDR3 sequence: CSASLGATSRNTEAFF. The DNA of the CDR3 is TGCAGTGCTAGTCTTGGGGCAACTTCACGGAACACTGAAGCTTTCTTT.

This CDR3 reads CASFDRAVLNTEAFF. The DNA of the CDR3 is TGTGCCAGCTTTGACAGGGCGGTATTGAACACTGAAGCTTTCTTT. The chain uses TRBV7-9 and TRBJ1-1, with 7 bases identical to TRBD1. J gave up 0 bases and V 8 bases, and 9 bases lay outside the gene matches. Looked up from germline, CDR1 is SEHNR and CDR2 is FQNEAQ (reference sequence). The CDR3 contains 15 residues.

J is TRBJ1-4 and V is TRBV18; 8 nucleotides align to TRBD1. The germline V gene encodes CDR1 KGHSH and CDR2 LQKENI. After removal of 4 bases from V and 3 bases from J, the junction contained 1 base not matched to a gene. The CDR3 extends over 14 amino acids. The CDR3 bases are TGTGCCAGCTCACTGGACAGGGCTAATGAAAAACTGTTTTTT. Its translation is CASSLDRANEKLFF.

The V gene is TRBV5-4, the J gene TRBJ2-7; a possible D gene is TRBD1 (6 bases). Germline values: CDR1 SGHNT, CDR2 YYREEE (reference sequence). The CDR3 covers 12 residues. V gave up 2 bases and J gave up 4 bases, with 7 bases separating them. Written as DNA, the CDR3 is TGTGCCAGCAGCTTTACAGGGTACGAGCAGTACTTC. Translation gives CASSFTGYEQYF.

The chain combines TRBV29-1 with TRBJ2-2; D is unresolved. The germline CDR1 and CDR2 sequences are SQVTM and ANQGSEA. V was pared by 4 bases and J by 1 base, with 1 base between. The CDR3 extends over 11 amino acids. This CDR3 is CSVGNTGELFF. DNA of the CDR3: TGCAGCGTTGGGAACACCGGGGAGCTGTTTTTT.